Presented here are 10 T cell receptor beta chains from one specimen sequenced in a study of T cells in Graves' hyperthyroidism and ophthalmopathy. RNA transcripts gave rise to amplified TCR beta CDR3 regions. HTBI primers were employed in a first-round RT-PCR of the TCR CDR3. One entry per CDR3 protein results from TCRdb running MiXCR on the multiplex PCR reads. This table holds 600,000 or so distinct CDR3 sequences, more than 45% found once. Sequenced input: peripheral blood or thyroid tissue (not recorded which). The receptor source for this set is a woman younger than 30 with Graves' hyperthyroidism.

CDR3 sequence (DNA): TGTGCCAGCAGCGTGCGGACAGGGAAAGAGACCCAGTACTTC. Residues: CASSVRTGKETQYF. This chain uses TRBV7-8 with TRBJ2-5, with 8 bases that match TRBD1. This CDR3 comprises 14 residues. The ends lost 5 bases at V and 3 bases at J; junction bases unmatched: 5. Germline values: CDR1 SGHVS, CDR2 FQNEAQ. Looking up the rest from reference TRBV7-8 and TRBJ2-5 gives the full variable domain: GAGVSQSPRYKVAKRGQDVALRCDPISGHVSLFWYQQALGQGPEFLTYFQNEAQLDKSGLPSDRFFAERPEGSVSTLKIQRTQQEDSAVYLCASSVRTGKETQYFGPGTRLLVL.

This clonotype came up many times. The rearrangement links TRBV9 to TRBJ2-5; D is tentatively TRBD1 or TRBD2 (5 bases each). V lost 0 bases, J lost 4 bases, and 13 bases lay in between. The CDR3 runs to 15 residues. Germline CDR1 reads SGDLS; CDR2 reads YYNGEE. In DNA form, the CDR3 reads TGTGCCAGCAGCGTAGCTCCGGGGCAGGGAGAGACCCAGTACTTC. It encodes CASSVAPGQGETQYF.

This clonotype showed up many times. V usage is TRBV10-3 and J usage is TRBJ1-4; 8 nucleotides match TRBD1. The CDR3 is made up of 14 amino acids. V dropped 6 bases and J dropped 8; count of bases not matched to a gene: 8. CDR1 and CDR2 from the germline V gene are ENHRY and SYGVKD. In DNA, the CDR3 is TGTGCCATCAGCGCCCAGGGGGCCGGGGAAAAACTGTTTTTT. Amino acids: CAISAQGAGEKLFF.

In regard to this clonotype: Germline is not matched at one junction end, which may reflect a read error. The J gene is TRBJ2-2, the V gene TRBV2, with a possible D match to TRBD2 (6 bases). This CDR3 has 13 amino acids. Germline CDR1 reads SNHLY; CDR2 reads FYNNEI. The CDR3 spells CASSAAYVGGLFF. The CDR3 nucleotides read TGTGCCAGCAGTGCCGCCTATGTCGGGGGGCTGTTTTTT.

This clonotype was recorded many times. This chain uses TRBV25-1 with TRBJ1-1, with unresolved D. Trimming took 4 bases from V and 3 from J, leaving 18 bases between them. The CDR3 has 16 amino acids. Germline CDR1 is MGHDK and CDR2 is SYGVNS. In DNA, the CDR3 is TGTGCCAGCAGTGCCAGCCTACAGATTTTGGACACTGAAGCTTTCTTT. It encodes CASSASLQILDTEAFF.

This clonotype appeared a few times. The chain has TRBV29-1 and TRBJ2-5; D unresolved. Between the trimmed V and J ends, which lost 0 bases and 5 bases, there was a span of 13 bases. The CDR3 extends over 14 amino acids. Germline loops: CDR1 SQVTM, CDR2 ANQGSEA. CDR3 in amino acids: CSVEDYTLFETQYF. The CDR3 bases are TGCAGCGTTGAAGATTATACCCTTTTTGAGACCCAGTACTTC.

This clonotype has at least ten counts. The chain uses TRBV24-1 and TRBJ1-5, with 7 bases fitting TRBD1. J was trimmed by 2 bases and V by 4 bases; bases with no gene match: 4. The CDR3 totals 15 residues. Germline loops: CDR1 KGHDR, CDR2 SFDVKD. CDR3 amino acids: CATSDEGTGNQPQHF. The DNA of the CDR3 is TGTGCCACCAGTGACGAAGGGACAGGCAATCAGCCCCAGCATTTT.

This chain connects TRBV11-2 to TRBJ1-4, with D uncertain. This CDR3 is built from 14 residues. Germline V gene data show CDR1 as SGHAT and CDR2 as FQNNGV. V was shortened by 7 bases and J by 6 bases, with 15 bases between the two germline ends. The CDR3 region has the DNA TGTGCCAGCAAACCTACTAGGGCGGATGAAAAACTGTTTTTT. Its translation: CASKPTRADEKLFF.

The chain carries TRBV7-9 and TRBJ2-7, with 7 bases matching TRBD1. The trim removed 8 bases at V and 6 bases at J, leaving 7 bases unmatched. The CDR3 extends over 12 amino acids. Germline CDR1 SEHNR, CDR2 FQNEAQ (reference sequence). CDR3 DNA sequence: TGTGCCAGCCTCCGGGACAGTCGCGAGCAGTACTTC. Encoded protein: CASLRDSREQYF. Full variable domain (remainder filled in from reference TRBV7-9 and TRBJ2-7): DTGVSQNPRHKITKRGQNVTFRCDPISEHNRLYWYRQTLGQGPEFLTYFQNEAQLEKSRLLSDRFSAERPKGSFSTLEIQRTEQGDSAMYLCASLRDSREQYFGPGTRLTVT.

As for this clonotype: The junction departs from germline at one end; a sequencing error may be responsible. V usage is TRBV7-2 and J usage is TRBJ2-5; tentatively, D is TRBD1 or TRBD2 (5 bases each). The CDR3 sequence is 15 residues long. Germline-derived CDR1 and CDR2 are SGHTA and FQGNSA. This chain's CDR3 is CASSQSRGKQETQYF. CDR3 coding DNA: TGCGCCAGCAGCCAAAGCCGGGGCAAGCAAGAGACCCAGTACTTC.